These 4 T cell receptor beta chains share one sample of origin, sequenced in a study of blood T cell repertoires in COVID-19. Measured with immunoSEQ multiplex PCR; TCRdb has only the in-frame clones, and not every one. In the table there are some 90,000 clones, around nine tenths of which are singletons. Sequenced sample: peripheral blood. These receptors were taken from a woman aged 80 or over with acute or convalescent COVID-19.

The CDR3 DNA sequence: TGTGCCAGCTCACCACTGGAAACAGGGGGGTATGGCTACACCTTC. It is translated as CASSPLETGGYGYTF. The gene calls are TRBV18 and TRBJ1-2, with 8 bases lining up with TRBD1. Trimming cost V 1 base and J 5 bases; bases outside gene matches: 6. The length of the CDR3 is 15 residues. CDR1 is KGHSH and CDR2 is LQKENI in the germline V gene.

This clone was seen more than once but under ten times. This chain's CDR3 is CASSQGPGNTIYF. The CDR3 coding sequence is TGTGCCAGCAGTCAGGGGCCCGGAAACACCATATATTTT. The chain combines TRBV6-4 with TRBJ1-3; maybe TRBD1 (6 bases). Between the trimmed V and J ends, which lost 5 bases and 4 bases, there was a span of 9 bases. This CDR3 contains 13 residues. Per germline, CDR1 MRHNA and CDR2 SNTAGT.

In its sample, this clone was seen once. The chain recombines TRBV18 with TRBJ2-7; 8 bases match TRBD1. The CDR3 totals 15 residues. Looked up from germline, CDR1 is KGHSH and CDR2 is LQKENI. The junction had 8 bases not matched to a gene; V was cut back by 6 bases and J by 1 base. CDR3 amino acids: CASSTGQGLSYEQYF. CDR3 nucleotides: TGTGCCAGCTCGACCGGACAGGGCCTTTCCTACGAGCAGTACTTC.

The chain links TRBV2 to TRBJ1-2, with 11 bases matching TRBD1. The ends lost 6 bases at V and 5 bases at J; junction bases unmatched: 8. CDR3 length: 15 residues. In germline, CDR1 is SNHLY, CDR2 FYNNEI. The CDR3 loop reads CASSDTGTGGYGYTF. In nucleotides, the CDR3 is TGTGCCAGCAGCGACACCGGGACAGGGGGTTATGGCTACACCTTC. Full variable domain (missing parts from reference TRBV2 and TRBJ1-2): EPEVTQTPSHQVTQMGQEVILRCVPISNHLYFYWYRQILGQKVEFLVSFYNNEISEKSEIFDDQFSVERPDGSNFTLKIRSTKLEDSAMYFCASSDTGTGGYGYTFGSGTRLTVV.